This T cell receptor (beta chain) is drawn from a study of technical replicates of blood from four donors listed by TCRdb under 2017. The library came from the immunoSEQ multiplex PCR assay. The clones in this table, taken by TCRdb from immuneACCESS, are in-frame only. Not every clone is retained; where verified, under half of the shortfall comes from an unresolved V gene, and the cause of the rest is unknown. This sample gives around 15,000 clones in total; approximately 80% of them show up just once. Jointly, the top ten make up around 12% of the sample. Turning to this clone: The antigen it recognizes is unknown. No much larger clone exists at a distance of one base, and base qualities are not known.

Sequenced sample: PBMCs. This sequence was found in a human donor in good health.

The DNA reads TGCGCCAGCGCGCCTTTTGGAGCCTCTGGAAACACCATATATTTT. It specifies CASAPFGASGNTIYF. The rearrangement joined TRBV5-1 to TRBJ1-3; there is no confident call for the D gene. Inclusive of the bounding cysteine and phenylalanine, the CDR3 is 15 residues long. The retained sequence is limited to the CDR3, 45 bases, with the frame set at the first base. V was cut back by 7 bases and J by 0 bases, leaving a gap of 14 bases between them. Reading the germline V gene gives CDR1 SGHRS and CDR2 YFSETQ.